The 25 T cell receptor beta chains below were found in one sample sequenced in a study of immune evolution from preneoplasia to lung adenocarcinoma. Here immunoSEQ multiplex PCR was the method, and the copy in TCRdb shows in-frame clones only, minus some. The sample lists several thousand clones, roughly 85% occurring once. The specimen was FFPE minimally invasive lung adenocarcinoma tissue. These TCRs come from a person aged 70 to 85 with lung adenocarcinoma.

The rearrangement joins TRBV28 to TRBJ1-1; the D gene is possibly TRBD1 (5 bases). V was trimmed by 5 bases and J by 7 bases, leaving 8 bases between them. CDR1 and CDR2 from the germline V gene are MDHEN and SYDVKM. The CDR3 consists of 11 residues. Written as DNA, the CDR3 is TGTGCCAGCAGTGACAGTCGTGAAGCTTTCTTT. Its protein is CASSDSREAFF.

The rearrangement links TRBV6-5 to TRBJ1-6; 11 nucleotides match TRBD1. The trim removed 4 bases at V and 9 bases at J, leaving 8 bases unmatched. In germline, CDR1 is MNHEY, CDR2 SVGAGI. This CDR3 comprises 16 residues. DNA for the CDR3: TGTGCCAGCAGTTCGTTGGGACAGGGGGTTTTTTCACCCCTCCACTTT. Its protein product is CASSSLGQGVFSPLHF.

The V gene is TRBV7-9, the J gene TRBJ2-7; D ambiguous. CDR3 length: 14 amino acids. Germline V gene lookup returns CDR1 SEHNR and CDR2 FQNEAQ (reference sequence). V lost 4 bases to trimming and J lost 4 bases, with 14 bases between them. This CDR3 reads CASSSSSQEYEQYF. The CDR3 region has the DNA TGTGCCAGCAGCTCGAGCTCCCAGGAGTACGAGCAGTACTTC.

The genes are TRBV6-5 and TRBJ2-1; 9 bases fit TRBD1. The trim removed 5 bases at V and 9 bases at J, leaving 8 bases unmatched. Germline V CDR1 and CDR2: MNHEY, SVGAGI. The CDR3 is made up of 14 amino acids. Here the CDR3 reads CASSTGQGTGEQFF. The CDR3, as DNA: TGTGCCAGCAGTACAGGACAGGGGACGGGTGAGCAGTTCTTC.

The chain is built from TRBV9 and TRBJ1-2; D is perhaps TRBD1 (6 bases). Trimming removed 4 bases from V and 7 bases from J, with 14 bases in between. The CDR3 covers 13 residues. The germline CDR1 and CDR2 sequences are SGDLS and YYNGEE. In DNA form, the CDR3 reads TGTGCCAGCAGCTCACCAACAGGGTTTGGCTACACCTTC. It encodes CASSSPTGFGYTF.

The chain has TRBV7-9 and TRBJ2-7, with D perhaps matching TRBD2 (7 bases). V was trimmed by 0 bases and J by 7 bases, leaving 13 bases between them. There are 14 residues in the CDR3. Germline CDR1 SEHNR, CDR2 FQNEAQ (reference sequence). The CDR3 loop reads CASSLALGGAEQYF. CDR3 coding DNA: TGTGCCAGCAGCTTAGCGCTGGGGGGGGCTGAGCAGTACTTC.

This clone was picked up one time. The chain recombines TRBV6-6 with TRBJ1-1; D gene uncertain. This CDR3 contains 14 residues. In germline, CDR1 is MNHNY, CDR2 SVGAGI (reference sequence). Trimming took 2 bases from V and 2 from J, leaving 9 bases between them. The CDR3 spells CASSYLSYNTEAFF. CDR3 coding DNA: TGTGCCAGCAGTTACCTCAGCTACAACACTGAAGCTTTCTTT.

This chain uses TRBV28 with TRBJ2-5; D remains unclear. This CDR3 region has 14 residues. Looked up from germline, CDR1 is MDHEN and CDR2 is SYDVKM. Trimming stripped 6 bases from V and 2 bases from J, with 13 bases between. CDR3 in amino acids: CASSQPDGQETQYF. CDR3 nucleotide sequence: TGTGCCAGCAGCCAACCGGACGGTCAAGAGACCCAGTACTTC.

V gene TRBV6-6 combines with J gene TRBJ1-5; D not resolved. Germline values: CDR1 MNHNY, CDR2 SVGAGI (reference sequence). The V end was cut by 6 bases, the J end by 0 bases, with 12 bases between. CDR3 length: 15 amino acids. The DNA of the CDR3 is TGTGCCAGCAGCCCTTTTCAAGTTAGCAATCAGCCCCAGCATTTT. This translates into CASSPFQVSNQPQHF.

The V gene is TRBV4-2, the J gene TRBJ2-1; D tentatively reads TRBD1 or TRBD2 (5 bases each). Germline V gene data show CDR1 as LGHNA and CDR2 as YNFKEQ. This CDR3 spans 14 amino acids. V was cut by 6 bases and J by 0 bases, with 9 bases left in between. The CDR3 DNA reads TGTGCCAGCAGATCAGGGAGCTCCTACAATGAGCAGTTCTTC. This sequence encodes CASRSGSSYNEQFF.

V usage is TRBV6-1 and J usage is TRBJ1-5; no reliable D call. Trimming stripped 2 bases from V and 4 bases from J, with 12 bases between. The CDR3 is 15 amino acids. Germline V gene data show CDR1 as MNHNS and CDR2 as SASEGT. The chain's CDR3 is CASSEPGFGNQPQHF. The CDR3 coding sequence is TGTGCCAGCAGTGAACCGGGATTTGGTAATCAGCCCCAGCATTTT.

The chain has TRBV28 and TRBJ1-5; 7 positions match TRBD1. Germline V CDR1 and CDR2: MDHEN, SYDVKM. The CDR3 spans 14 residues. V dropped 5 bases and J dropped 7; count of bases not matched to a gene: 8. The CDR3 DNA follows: TGTGCCAGCAGTGCATCACAGGGGAGGCAGCCCCAGCATTTT. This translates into CASSASQGRQPQHF.

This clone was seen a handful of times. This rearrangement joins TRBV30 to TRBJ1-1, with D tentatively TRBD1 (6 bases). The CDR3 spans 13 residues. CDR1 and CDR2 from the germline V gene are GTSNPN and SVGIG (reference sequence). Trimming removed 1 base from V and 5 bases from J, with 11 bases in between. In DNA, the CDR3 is TGTGCCTGGAGTGAGGGGGACGGGACTGAAGCTTTCTTT. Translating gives CAWSEGDGTEAFF.

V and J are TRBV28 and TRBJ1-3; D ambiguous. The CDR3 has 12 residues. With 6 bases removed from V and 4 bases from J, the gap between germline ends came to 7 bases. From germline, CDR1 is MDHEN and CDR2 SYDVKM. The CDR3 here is CASRTRGNTIYF. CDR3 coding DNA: TGTGCCAGCAGGACGCGCGGAAACACCATATATTTT. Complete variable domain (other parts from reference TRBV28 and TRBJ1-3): DVKVTQSSRYLVKRTGEKVFLECVQDMDHENMFWYRQDPGLGLRLIYFSYDVKMKEKGDIPEGYSVSREKKERFSLILESASTNQTSMYLCASRTRGNTIYFGEGSWLTVV.

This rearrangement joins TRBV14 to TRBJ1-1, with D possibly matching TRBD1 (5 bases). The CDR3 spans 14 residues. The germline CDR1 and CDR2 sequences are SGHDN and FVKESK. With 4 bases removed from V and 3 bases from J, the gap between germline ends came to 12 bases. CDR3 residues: CASSPQAGYTEAFF. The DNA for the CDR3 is TGTGCCAGCAGCCCCCAGGCAGGGTACACTGAAGCTTTCTTT.

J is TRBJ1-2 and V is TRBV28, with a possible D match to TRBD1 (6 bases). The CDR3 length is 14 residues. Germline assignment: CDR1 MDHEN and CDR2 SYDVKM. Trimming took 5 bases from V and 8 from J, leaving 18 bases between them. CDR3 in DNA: TGTGCCAGCAGTACCGGGACATTAATAAAAGGCTACACCTTC. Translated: CASSTGTLIKGYTF.

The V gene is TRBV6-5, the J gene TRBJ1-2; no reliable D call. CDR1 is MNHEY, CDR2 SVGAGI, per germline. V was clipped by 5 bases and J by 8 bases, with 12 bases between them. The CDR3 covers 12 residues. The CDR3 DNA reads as TGTGCCAGCAGTCCGAGGGAAGGGGGCTACACCTTC. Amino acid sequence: CASSPREGGYTF.

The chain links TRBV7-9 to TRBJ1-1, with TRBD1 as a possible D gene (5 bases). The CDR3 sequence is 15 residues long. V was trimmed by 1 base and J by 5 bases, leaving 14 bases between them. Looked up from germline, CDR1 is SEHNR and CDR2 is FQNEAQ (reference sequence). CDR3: CASSLGAGIGTEAFF. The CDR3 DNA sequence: TGTGCCAGCAGCTTAGGGGCAGGGATAGGGACTGAAGCTTTCTTT.

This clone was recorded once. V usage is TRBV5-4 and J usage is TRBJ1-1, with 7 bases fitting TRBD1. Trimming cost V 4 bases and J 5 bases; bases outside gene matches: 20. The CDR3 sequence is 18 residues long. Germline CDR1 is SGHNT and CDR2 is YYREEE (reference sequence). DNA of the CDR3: TGTGCCAGCAGCCCCGGCGGACGAAAGACAGGGCGGGGAACTGAAGCTTTCTTT. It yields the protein CASSPGGRKTGRGTEAFF.

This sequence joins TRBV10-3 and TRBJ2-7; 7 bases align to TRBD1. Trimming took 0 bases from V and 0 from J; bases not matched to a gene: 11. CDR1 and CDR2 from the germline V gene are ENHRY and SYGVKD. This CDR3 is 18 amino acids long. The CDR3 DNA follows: TGTGCCATCAGTGAGTCGAGACCCGGGACAGCAGGCTCCTACGAGCAGTACTTC. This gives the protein CAISESRPGTAGSYEQYF.

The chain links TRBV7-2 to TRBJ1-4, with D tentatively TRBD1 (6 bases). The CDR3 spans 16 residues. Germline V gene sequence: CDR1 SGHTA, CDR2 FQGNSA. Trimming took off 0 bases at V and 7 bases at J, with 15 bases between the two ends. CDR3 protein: CASSLAFGGRGEKLFF. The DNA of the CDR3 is TGTGCCAGCAGCTTAGCATTCGGGGGGCGCGGTGAAAAACTGTTTTTT.

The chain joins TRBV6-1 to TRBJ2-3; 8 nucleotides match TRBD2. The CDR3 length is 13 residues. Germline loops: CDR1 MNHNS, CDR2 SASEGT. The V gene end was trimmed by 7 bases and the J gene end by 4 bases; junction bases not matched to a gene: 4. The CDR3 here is CASTGGLADTQYF. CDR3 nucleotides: TGTGCCAGCACGGGAGGGTTGGCAGATACGCAGTATTTT.

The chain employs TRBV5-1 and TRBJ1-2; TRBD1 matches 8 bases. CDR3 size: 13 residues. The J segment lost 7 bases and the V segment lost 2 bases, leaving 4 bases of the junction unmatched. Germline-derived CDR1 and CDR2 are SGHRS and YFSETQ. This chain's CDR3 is CASSFDRGAGYTF. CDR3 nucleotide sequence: TGCGCCAGCAGCTTCGACAGGGGAGCTGGCTACACCTTC.

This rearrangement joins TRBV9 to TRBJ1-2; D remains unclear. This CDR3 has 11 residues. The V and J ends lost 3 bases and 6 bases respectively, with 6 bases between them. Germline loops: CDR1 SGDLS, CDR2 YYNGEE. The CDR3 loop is CASSAPDGYTF. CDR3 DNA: TGTGCCAGCAGCGCCCCGGATGGCTACACCTTC.

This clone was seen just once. As DNA, the CDR3 is TGCGCCAGCAGTTTGTCGACAGACCTCTATGGCTACACCTTC. Amino acids: CASSLSTDLYGYTF. The chain recombines TRBV5-1 with TRBJ1-2; possibly TRBD1 for D (5 bases). The V gene lost 5 bases and the J gene lost 4 bases, with 15 bases spanning the gap. There are 14 residues in the CDR3. The germline V gene encodes CDR1 SGHRS and CDR2 YFSETQ.